The rows below give T cell receptor beta chains drawn from one sample of a study of chemoradiotherapy in HPV16-positive cancers. Method: immunoSEQ multiplex PCR; TCRdb's copy keeps in-frame clones and lacks some. In the table there are about 23,000 clones, 70% to 90% of which are singletons. Sequenced material: blood, taken from a patient who underwent chemoradiotherapy. These receptors were collected from a human donor with HPV-associated anogenital cancer. CDR3s leave out the opening cysteine and the closing phenylalanine or tryptophan. Rows may omit the clone size; those that give it use once, few, many or a size class.

>TRBV5-1|TRBJ2-7|NA
ASSLGTGSTYEQY
>TRBV6-1|TRBJ2-5|NA
ASSESTGAQETQY
>TRBV18|TRBJ1-4|NA
ASSRDRDEKLF
>TRBV5-1|TRBJ2-1|NA
ASSPGGEQF
>TRBV5-6|TRBJ1-5|NA
ASSLGRGHSNQPQH
>TRBV2|TRBJ1-5|NA
ASRSTANSNQPQH
>TRBV7-9|TRBJ1-4|few
ASSSTFGTKLF
>TRBV30|TRBJ2-3|NA
AWSRSLAGGNTQY
>TRBV30|TRBJ1-6|NA
AWSPGTGVGSPLH
>TRBV10-3|TRBJ1-1|NA
AISEHGTEAF
>TRBV7-8|TRBJ2-3|NA
ASSSLRGGSTDTQY
>TRBV5-1|TRBJ1-2|once
ASSAGGGGYT
>TRBV18|TRBJ1-4|NA
ASSPRGQGNEKLF
>TRBV27|TRBJ1-6|few
ASSLGGLGSPLH
>TRBV10-3|TRBJ2-3|NA
AISSSGGAYGTDTQY
>TRBV5-1|TRBJ2-3|NA
ASSLVAGGDTQY
>TRBV6-1|TRBJ1-1|NA
ASSEAGRNTEAF
>TRBV4-2|TRBJ2-5|NA
ASSQEGAGRETQY
>TRBV5-5|TRBJ1-2|NA
ASSLVAANYGYT
>TRBV14|TRBJ2-2|NA
ASSQVTSGIYAGELF
>TRBV19|TRBJ2-7|NA
ASSKIKEGDEQY
>TRBV2|TRBJ2-5|NA
ASIDSGESETQY
>TRBV27|TRBJ1-5|NA
ASSPGSGTEH
>TRBV29-1|TRBJ1-3|NA
SVEEGPGGIGNTIY
>TRBV7-9|TRBJ2-3|once
ASSRGGTDTQY
>TRBV5-6|TRBJ1-6|NA
ASSLYRESLH
>TRBV5-1|TRBJ2-5|NA
ASSLGVGPGGAQY
>TRBV5-1|TRBJ1-1|NA
ASSLGDIGNTEAF
>TRBV6-5|TRBJ2-2|NA
ASTYSGSLNTGELF
>TRBV11-2|TRBJ2-7|few
ASSLGSRQY
>TRBV30|TRBJ2-3|NA
AWAEGSGTQY
>TRBV6-1|TRBJ1-2|few
ASDSNRGREGGYT
>TRBV27|TRBJ2-1|NA
ASSSRGGRDEQF